This passage covers 15 T cell receptor beta chains from one sample sequenced in a study of lymphopenia after photon versus proton radiotherapy. Clones were read by immunoSEQ multiplex PCR, and TCRdb kept only the in-frame ones, dropping some. The sample lists 150,000 to 200,000 clones; around 85% were seen once. Material: peripheral blood, obtained from a patient treated with photon-based radiotherapy. The source of these receptors is a man aged 50-59 years with gastric cancer.

The chain is built from TRBV7-3 and TRBJ1-1; weak D call: TRBD1 (5 bases). The CDR3 is 13 residues long. Trimming stripped 8 bases from V and 0 bases from J, with 10 bases between. Per the germline V gene, CDR1 is SGHTA and CDR2 is FQGTGA. The CDR3 reads CASGAGLNTEAFF. The CDR3 bases are TGTGCCAGCGGGGCAGGGCTGAACACTGAAGCTTTCTTT.

The V gene is TRBV18, the J gene TRBJ2-7; no definite D call. Germline V gene lookup returns CDR1 KGHSH and CDR2 LQKENI. V lost 5 bases and J lost 1, with 9 bases in between. This CDR3 contains 13 residues. The CDR3, as DNA: TGTGCCAGCTCAGACCAGTCTTCCTACGAGCAGTACTTC. The encoded protein is CASSDQSSYEQYF.

The V and J genes are TRBV6-1 and TRBJ1-2; 10 positions match TRBD1. This CDR3 has 14 residues. Germline trimming cut 5 bases from V and 2 bases from J; bases unmatched to any gene: 2. From germline, CDR1 is MNHNS and CDR2 SASEGT. The CDR3 DNA is TGTGCCAGCAGTAGGGACAGGGGAAACTATGGCTACACCTTC. This translates into CASSRDRGNYGYTF.

V usage is TRBV27 and J usage is TRBJ2-7; D perhaps matches TRBD2 (5 bases). V was clipped by 2 bases and J by 2 bases, with 10 bases between them. The CDR3 covers 14 residues. The V gene's germline CDR1 is MNHEY and CDR2 SMNVEV (reference sequence). CDR3 protein: CASSLGGKTYEQYF. CDR3 in DNA: TGTGCCAGCAGTTTAGGAGGCAAAACCTACGAGCAGTACTTC.

This chain uses TRBV7-9 with TRBJ1-5; 8 bases are a match to TRBD1. The germline gives CDR1 SEHNR, CDR2 FQNEAQ (reference sequence). The trim removed 5 bases at V and 6 bases at J, leaving 6 bases unmatched. The CDR3 has 14 amino acids. CDR3 DNA: TGTGCCAGCAGCCTATCGACAGGGGTTCAGCCCCAGCATTTT. Translated, it gives CASSLSTGVQPQHF.

This clone was picked up a small number of times. The rearrangement uses TRBV11-1 and TRBJ2-5; 7 bases match TRBD1. With V trimmed by 0 bases and J by 2 bases, 3 bases remained unmatched. This CDR3 is 15 amino acids long. Germline V lookup: CDR1 SGHAT, CDR2 FQDESV (reference sequence). Here the CDR3 DNA reads TGTGCCAGCAGCTTAGCGGGACAGCCACAAGAGACCCAGTACTTC. It codes for CASSLAGQPQETQYF. Supplemented by reference TRBV11-1 and TRBJ2-5, the full variable domain reads EAEVAQSPRYKITEKSQAVAFWCDPISGHATLYWYRQILGQGPELLVQFQDESVVDDSQLPKDRFSAERLKGVDSTLKIQPAELGDSAMYLCASSLAGQPQETQYFGPGTRLLVL.

V usage is TRBV30 and J usage is TRBJ2-7; D may be TRBD1 (6 bases). Germline CDR1 is GTSNPN and CDR2 is SVGIG (reference sequence). V was clipped by 5 bases and J by 2 bases, with 19 bases between them. This CDR3 has 15 amino acids. The CDR3 coding sequence is TGTGCCTGGCTTACCCGAAAGGGGGTCGCCTACGAGCAGTACTTC. It yields the protein CAWLTRKGVAYEQYF.

In DNA, the CDR3 is TGTGCCAGCAGAAAAAAAGGGACAGCCGAAGCTTTCTTT. Amino acid sequence: CASRKKGTAEAFF. The chain employs TRBV6-5 and TRBJ1-1, with 7 nucleotides matching TRBD1. Germline values: CDR1 MNHEY, CDR2 SVGAGI. The CDR3 runs to 13 residues. The V gene end was trimmed by 6 bases and the J gene end by 8 bases; junction bases not matched to a gene: 9.

V gene TRBV4-3 combines with J gene TRBJ1-3, with TRBD1 as a possible D gene (6 bases). CDR1 and CDR2 from the germline V gene are LGHNA and YSLEER. V lost 2 bases, J lost 0 bases, and 11 bases lay in between. This CDR3 comprises 16 residues. CDR3 sequence (DNA): TGCGCCAGCAGCCAACAGGGACATCTCTCTGGAAACACCATATATTTT. Amino acid sequence: CASSQQGHLSGNTIYF.

This clone was picked up a small number of times. The rearrangement uses TRBV5-6 and TRBJ1-2; no definite D call. The V gene's germline CDR1 is SGHDT and CDR2 YYEEEE. This CDR3 spans 13 amino acids. The V and J ends lost 4 bases and 4 bases respectively, with 11 bases between them. The CDR3 sequence: CASSPARVYGYTF. In DNA form, the CDR3 reads TGTGCCAGCAGCCCGGCACGGGTCTATGGCTACACCTTC.

A few counts support this clone. This likely reflects a read error, since a far larger clone is one base away. This chain uses TRBV5-5 with TRBJ1-2; D remains ambiguous. The ends were cut back, 4 bases at V and 2 bases at J, with 6 bases in the middle. The CDR3 has 12 amino acids. In germline, CDR1 is SGHKS, CDR2 YYEKEE (reference sequence). CDR3 loop: CASSIENYGYTF. CDR3 DNA: TGTGCCAGCAGCATAGAGAACTATGGCTACACCTTC.

The chain combines TRBV5-1 with TRBJ2-3; D remains ambiguous. The CDR3 is made up of 13 amino acids. V gave up 1 base and J gave up 0 bases, with 3 bases separating them. Germline assignment: CDR1 SGHRS and CDR2 YFSETQ. The CDR3 DNA reads TGCGCCAGCAGCTTGTTTAGCACAGATACGCAGTATTTT. Translating it yields CASSLFSTDTQYF.

V and J are TRBV5-1 and TRBJ1-2; the match to TRBD1 covers 7 bases. V lost 9 bases, J lost 2 bases, and 10 bases stayed unmatched. CDR1 is SGHRS and CDR2 is YFSETQ in the germline V gene. The CDR3 is made up of 14 amino acids. The CDR3 spells CANRTGTENYGYTF. The CDR3, as DNA: TGCGCCAATAGAACCGGGACAGAGAACTATGGCTACACCTTC.

This clone appeared a single time. The gene calls are TRBV5-1 and TRBJ1-1, with 7 positions matching TRBD1. The CDR3 spans 13 residues. CDR1 SGHRS and CDR2 YFSETQ come from the germline V gene. V shed 4 bases and J 7 bases; nucleotides not matched to a gene: 7. The CDR3: CASSQGQGGEAFF. The CDR3, as DNA: TGCGCCAGCAGCCAGGGGCAGGGGGGTGAAGCTTTCTTT. The whole variable domain, remainder taken from reference TRBV5-1 and TRBJ1-1, is KAGVTQTPRYLIKTRGQQVTLSCSPISGHRSVSWYQQTPGQGLQFLFEYFSETQRNKGNFPGRFSGRQFSNSRSEMNVSTLELGDSALYLCASSQGQGGEAFFGQGTRLTVV.

This rearrangement joins TRBV5-5 to TRBJ2-2; 7 nucleotides match TRBD2. Germline-derived CDR1 and CDR2 are SGHKS and YYEKEE (reference sequence). The CDR3 contains 17 residues. The V and J ends lost 2 bases and 5 bases, in that order; junction bases with no gene match: 12. The CDR3 region has the DNA TGTGCCAGCAGCTTCGGTGGTGCGGGGGTAGGGACCGGGGAGCTGTTTTTT. Protein: CASSFGGAGVGTGELFF.